This T cell receptor (beta chain) was captured by sequencing in a study of cytomegalovirus exposure and HLA in healthy donors. Overall study results and limits: A later analysis found TCR association rates differed by HLA locus, highest for DRB1 and lowest for HLA-C.

PCR amplification relied on 60 Vbeta primers (plus 13 Jbeta primers). Repertoires were generated with immunoSEQ multiplex PCR, while TCRdb's copy carries only in-frame clones and drops some. The sample includes nearly 200,000 clones, approximately 85% of them seen just once. Comment on this clone: The antigen is undetermined.

Germline loops: CDR1 GTSNPN, CDR2 SVGIG (reference sequence). CDR3 length: 14 residues. With 5 bases removed from V and 3 bases from J, the gap between germline ends came to 16 bases. Specimen: PBMCs. V is TRBV30 and J is TRBJ1-2; D is unclear. The TCR sequence derives from a woman aged 50 to 60 in good health and CMV-seropositive. CDR3 sequence: CAWGPPPGDYGYTF. In DNA, the CDR3 is TGTGCCTGGGGCCCTCCGCCCGGGGACTATGGCTACACCTTC.